A single sample is the source of the 21 T cell receptor beta chains below, sequenced in a study of cytomegalovirus exposure and HLA in healthy donors. Use of 60 Vbeta and 13 Jbeta primers characterized the PCR. Here immunoSEQ multiplex PCR was the method, and the copy in TCRdb shows in-frame clones only, minus some. Of approximately 93,000 clones in the sample, more than 70% were seen once. Sequences were obtained from PBMCs. The source is a woman aged 40-49 years in good health and CMV-seronegative.

V is TRBV18 and J is TRBJ1-6, with 9 nucleotides matching TRBD1. The V gene end was trimmed by 1 base and the J gene end by 12 bases; junction bases not matched to a gene: 10. CDR3 length: 16 amino acids. Germline V gene lookup returns CDR1 KGHSH and CDR2 LQKENI. The CDR3 nucleotides read TGTGCCAGCTCACCACGAACAGGGGGCCGGTCTGGACCCCTCCACTTT. Translated: CASSPRTGGRSGPLHF. The variable domain in full, with the rest retrieved from reference TRBV18 and TRBJ1-6, is NAGVMQNPRHLVRRRGQEARLRCSPMKGHSHVYWYRQLPEEGLKFMVYLQKENIIDESGMPKERFSAEFPKEGPSILRIQQVVRGDSAAYFCASSPRTGGRSGPLHFGNGTRLTVT.

This clone was observed once. This chain joins TRBV14 and TRBJ1-4; D gene unclear. Germline lookup yields CDR1 SGHDN and CDR2 FVKESK. Trimming cost V 1 base and J 14 bases, with 8 bases left between them. The CDR3 is 11 residues long. CDR3 sequence: CASSQGRRLFF. The DNA of the CDR3 is TGTGCCAGCAGCCAAGGGAGGCGGCTGTTTTTT. The whole variable domain, remainder taken from reference TRBV14 and TRBJ1-4, is EAGVTQFPSHSVIEKGQTVTLRCDPISGHDNLYWYRRVMGKEIKFLLHFVKESKQDESGMPNNRFLAERTGGTYSTLKVQPAELEDSGVYFCASSQGRRLFFGSGTQLSVL.

The chain couples TRBV19 to TRBJ2-7; 7 bases align to TRBD2. Germline V lookup: CDR1 LNHDA, CDR2 SQIVND (reference sequence). The V gene end was trimmed by 1 base and the J gene end by 9 bases; junction bases not matched to a gene: 6. The CDR3 totals 13 residues. The CDR3 region is CASSIGGRAGQYF. CDR3 DNA sequence: TGTGCCAGTAGTATAGGAGGGAGGGCCGGGCAGTACTTC.

This chain links TRBV5-4 with TRBJ1-1; D may be TRBD1 (5 bases). This CDR3 comprises 12 residues. Germline V gives CDR1 SGHNT, CDR2 YYREEE (reference sequence). V was clipped by 1 base and J by 8 bases, with 9 bases between them. The CDR3 reads CASSLSPGEAFF. The CDR3 coding sequence is TGTGCCAGCAGCTTGTCCCCAGGGGAAGCTTTCTTT.

The rearrangement uses TRBV11-3 and TRBJ1-6; D is undetermined. Looked up from germline, CDR1 is SGHNT and CDR2 is YENEEA. V lost 2 bases and J 10 bases, leaving 12 bases between the germline ends. The CDR3 totals 14 residues. The CDR3 DNA follows: TGTGCCAGCAGCTTACGCGGGAAAGGATCACCCCTCCACTTT. This gives the protein CASSLRGKGSPLHF.

The CDR3 here is CSVAEGQGGQPQHF. The CDR3, as DNA: TGCAGCGTTGCCGAGGGGCAGGGGGGCCAGCCCCAGCATTTT. The chain combines TRBV29-1 with TRBJ1-5; 7 bases line up with TRBD1. The V and J ends lost 4 bases and 7 bases, in that order; junction bases with no gene match: 10. Looked up from germline, CDR1 is SQVTM and CDR2 is ANQGSEA. The length of the CDR3 is 14 residues.

The J gene is TRBJ2-7, the V gene TRBV30; 10 positions agree with TRBD1. The CDR3 length is 15 residues. Germline V CDR1 and CDR2: GTSNPN, SVGIG (reference sequence). V was pared by 3 bases and J by 4 bases, with 9 bases of the junction left unmatched. This CDR3 is CAWSVNGQGVYEQYF. In nucleotides, the CDR3 is TGTGCCTGGAGCGTCAACGGACAGGGGGTTTACGAGCAGTACTTC.

This clone was seen a single time. The V and J genes are TRBV6-5 and TRBJ2-4, with 9 bases that match TRBD2. CDR3 size: 15 residues. The V and J ends lost 6 bases and 3 bases, in that order; junction bases with no gene match: 6. Per the germline V gene, CDR1 is MNHEY and CDR2 is SVGAGI. The CDR3 bases are TGTGCCAGCAGGCCTAGCGGGGTTGACAAAAACATTCAGTACTTC. This codes for CASRPSGVDKNIQYF.

This chain connects TRBV18 to TRBJ2-2; the match to TRBD1 covers 8 bases. This CDR3 comprises 16 residues. Losses at the gene ends were 5 bases for V and 4 bases for J; bases not matched to a gene: 9. Germline V lookup: CDR1 KGHSH, CDR2 LQKENI. In DNA, the CDR3 is TGTGCCAGCTCAGCTGAAACAGGGGGAGTCACCGGGGAGCTGTTTTTT. This codes for CASSAETGGVTGELFF.

The chain recombines TRBV6-4 with TRBJ2-6; TRBD1 is a possible D gene (6 bases). Germline V CDR1 and CDR2: MRHNA, SNTAGT. Trimming took off 3 bases at V and 10 bases at J, with 10 bases between the two ends. The CDR3 totals 13 residues. CDR3 nucleotides: TGTGCCAGCAGTGAAGGGGGAACGAACGTCCTGACTTTC. Translation: CASSEGGTNVLTF.

The gene calls are TRBV18 and TRBJ1-4; D is uncertain. The CDR3 is 15 residues long. Trimming took off 0 bases at V and 0 bases at J, with 5 bases between the two ends. Germline lookup yields CDR1 KGHSH and CDR2 LQKENI. The CDR3 DNA reads TGTGCCAGCTCACCACCAACTGCAACTAATGAAAAACTGTTTTTT. Amino acid sequence: CASSPPTATNEKLFF.

This clone appeared once. The chain is built from TRBV30 and TRBJ1-2; D is perhaps TRBD1 (5 bases). V gave up 0 bases and J gave up 2 bases, with 22 bases separating them. Germline CDR1 reads GTSNPN; CDR2 reads SVGIG (reference sequence). The CDR3 runs 18 residues. The CDR3 DNA follows: TGTGCCTGGAGTGTACGGGTCCCCTTCAGGGAGGGGAACTATGGCTACACCTTC. It encodes CAWSVRVPFREGNYGYTF.

This chain uses TRBV9 with TRBJ2-7; the match to TRBD1 covers 8 bases. Germline lookup yields CDR1 SGDLS and CDR2 YYNGEE. V gave up 0 bases and J gave up 1 base; unmatched junction bases: 3. The CDR3 sequence is 15 residues long. The CDR3 is CASSVEGTGSYEQYF. CDR3 DNA: TGTGCCAGCAGCGTAGAGGGGACAGGTTCCTACGAGCAGTACTTC.

This clone came up a few times. The chain couples TRBV7-3 to TRBJ2-7; D is perhaps TRBD2 (6 bases). This CDR3 has 13 residues. From germline, CDR1 is SGHTA and CDR2 FQGTGA. V was cut by 2 bases and J by 5 bases, with 10 bases left in between. The CDR3 DNA follows: TGTGCCAGCAGCTTAGGGGCGGGGAACGAGCAGTACTTC. Protein product: CASSLGAGNEQYF.

This clone turned up a few times. The chain is built from TRBV19 and TRBJ1-5, with TRBD1 identical over 7 bases. J was trimmed by 6 bases and V by 7 bases; bases with no gene match: 9. Germline CDR1 is LNHDA and CDR2 is SQIVND (reference sequence). The CDR3 is 14 amino acids. This CDR3 is CASILQGIGQPQHF. For the CDR3, the DNA is TGTGCCAGTATCCTACAGGGGATCGGTCAGCCCCAGCATTTT.

The chain recombines TRBV4-1 with TRBJ2-7; D may be TRBD1 (6 bases). Germline assignment: CDR1 MGHRA and CDR2 YSYEKL. V lost 3 bases and J lost 4, with 13 bases in between. The CDR3 sequence is 14 residues long. CDR3 bases: TGCGCCAGCAGCCATTGGGACACCGGGTACGAGCAGTACTTC. Translation gives CASSHWDTGYEQYF.

This clone was seen a handful of times. The chain recombines TRBV5-4 with TRBJ1-3; D is possibly TRBD1 (6 bases). The germline gives CDR1 SGHNT, CDR2 YYREEE (reference sequence). V was shortened by 3 bases and J by 0 bases, with 13 bases between the two germline ends. The CDR3 covers 16 residues. The CDR3 sequence is CASSWAGQTSGNTIYF. CDR3 coding DNA: TGTGCCAGCAGCTGGGCAGGACAGACCTCTGGAAACACCATATATTTT.

The chain joins TRBV27 to TRBJ1-2, with no clear D. The CDR3 spans 14 residues. CDR1 and CDR2 (germline): MNHEY, SMNVEV (reference sequence). Trimming stripped 6 bases from V and 5 bases from J, with 16 bases between. DNA for the CDR3: TGTGCCAGCAGCAAAGCAAACAGTCCTTATGGCTACACCTTC. The encoded protein is CASSKANSPYGYTF.

The sample holds a few counts of this clone. This chain links TRBV6-5 with TRBJ1-4, with D perhaps matching TRBD1 (6 bases). CDR1 and CDR2 from the germline V gene are MNHEY and SVGAGI. CDR3 length equals 15 residues. V dropped 0 bases and J dropped 8 bases, with 13 bases sitting between them. The CDR3 region has the DNA TGTGCCAGCAGTTACTCATCGGGGAGGGGGGAAAAACTGTTTTTT. This codes for CASSYSSGRGEKLFF.

The chain joins TRBV2 to TRBJ2-7; TRBD2 might be the D (5 bases). Germline V lookup: CDR1 SNHLY, CDR2 FYNNEI. Trimming shortened V by 2 bases and J by 1 base, and 9 bases separated the two germline ends. The CDR3 is made up of 14 amino acids. The chain's CDR3 is CASSETGRSYEQYF. The DNA for the CDR3 is TGTGCCAGCAGTGAAACGGGGAGATCCTACGAGCAGTACTTC.

This clone was recorded a few times. The CDR3 loop is CASSWDYANTGELFF. CDR3 sequence (DNA): TGTGCCAGTAGTTGGGACTATGCGAACACCGGGGAGCTGTTTTTT. This chain connects TRBV19 to TRBJ2-2, with TRBD2 identical over 7 bases. This CDR3 spans 15 amino acids. The germline gives CDR1 LNHDA, CDR2 SQIVND (reference sequence). Trimming removed 5 bases from V and 0 bases from J; junction bases left unmatched: 3.